This T cell receptor (beta chain) was identified during a study of blood T cell repertoires in COVID-19. Study summary: Researchers got acute and convalescent COVID-19 samples from the United States, Italy and Spain. PBMCs, B-cell-depleted T cells, or T cells were the source of the cDNA or gDNA that made up the material.

Produced via immunoSEQ multiplex PCR; TCRdb's table is partial and in-frame only. Of fewer than 75,000 clones listed, more than 75% are singletons. Germline V gene data show CDR1 as KGHDR and CDR2 as SFDVKD. The CDR3 runs to 13 residues. V lost 4 bases, J lost 8 bases, and 13 bases lay in between. The rearrangement joins TRBV24-1 to TRBJ1-2, with D hard to call. Sample: peripheral blood. The source of this sequence is a human donor in a cohort sampled during active COVID-19. CDR3 bases: TGTGCCACCAGTGACGGACTTAACCAGGGCTACACCTTC. Amino acids: CATSDGLNQGYTF.